The clone carrying this T cell receptor beta chain came up once. The sample carries other DNA sequences with the same CDR3. The data stem from a study of shared clonotypes between healthy human individuals. TCRdb's table, derived via immunoSEQ multiplex PCR, lists solely in-frame clones and lacks some. The table records a few million clones, approximately 92% of them present only once. The CDR3 spans 13 residues. The germline V gene encodes CDR1 SGHTS and CDR2 YDEGEE. V lost 2 bases, J lost 2 bases, and 7 bases lay in between. Sequencing input: naive CD4+ T cells sorted from blood. The subset: CD45RA+ positively selected. The receptor was derived from a man aged 18 to 29 in good health. The rearrangement links TRBV5-8 to TRBJ1-2; D gene unclear. This CDR3 reads CASSLWENYGYTF. The CDR3 region has the DNA TGTGCCAGCAGCTTATGGGAAAACTATGGCTACACCTTC.